Below, 25 T cell receptor beta chains from the same sample are listed, as sequenced in a study of T-cell reconstitution after alpha-beta-depleted transplantation in children. This sample's TCRbeta library carried unique molecular identifier barcodes. TCRdb reanalysed the PCR reads using MiXCR and keeps one entry per CDR3 protein. Here the sample spans 550,000 to 600,000 distinct CDR3 sequences, roughly 24% being singletons. The source material was PBMCs, mostly from graft donor cells, sampled 360 days after TCRalphabeta/CD19-depleted stem cell transplant. The receptors shown here come from a boy under two years old who had a stem cell transplant for acute myeloid leukemia, so the T cells may come from the graft donor.

This clonotype was recorded many times. V is TRBV28 and J is TRBJ2-3, with D perhaps given as TRBD1 or TRBD2 (5 bases each). The V gene's germline CDR1 is MDHEN and CDR2 SYDVKM. This CDR3 is built from 14 residues. V was pared by 8 bases and J by 1 base, with 13 bases between. The CDR3 is CASHGAPRTDTQYF. The CDR3 DNA follows: TGTGCCAGCCACGGGGCCCCCCGCACAGATACGCAGTATTTT.

The sample holds many counts of this clonotype. The genes are TRBV4-3 and TRBJ2-6; no firm D call. There are 18 residues in the CDR3. The V end lost 0 bases, the J end lost 5 bases, and 17 bases lay between the germline ends. Germline assignment: CDR1 LGHNA and CDR2 YSLEER. The CDR3 coding sequence is TGCGCCAGCAGCCAAGAGGAGACAAGCCCTGCTCGGGCCAACGTCCTGACTTTC. This gives the protein CASSQEETSPARANVLTF.

In this sample, this clonotype turned up a few times. The chain employs TRBV29-1 and TRBJ1-2; 7 nucleotides line up with TRBD1. CDR1 is SQVTM and CDR2 is ANQGSEA in the germline V gene. The CDR3 runs 12 residues. V lost 6 bases, J lost 8 bases, and 9 bases stayed unmatched. The CDR3: CSVQGTMEGYTF. CDR3 sequence (DNA): TGCAGCGTACAGGGGACTATGGAAGGCTACACCTTC.

The chain uses TRBV6-6 and TRBJ1-2, with D perhaps matching TRBD1 (5 bases). This CDR3 region has 13 residues. Germline V gene lookup returns CDR1 MNHNY and CDR2 SVGAGI (reference sequence). V was pared by 6 bases and J by 3 bases, with 11 bases between. Here the CDR3 reads CASSSGTHYGYTF. Written as DNA, the CDR3 is TGTGCCAGCAGCTCCGGGACCCACTATGGCTACACCTTC.

V usage is TRBV15 and J usage is TRBJ2-5, with a possible D match to TRBD1 (6 bases). The germline V and J ends were trimmed by 5 bases and 6 bases, with 16 bases remaining between them. Germline V CDR1 and CDR2: LNHNV, YYDKDF (reference sequence). The CDR3 runs 14 residues. CDR3: CATSERQVGQTQYF. Written as DNA, the CDR3 is TGTGCCACCAGCGAGAGACAGGTGGGACAGACCCAGTACTTC.

By share of the sample, this clonotype is medium-sized. This chain uses TRBV29-1 with TRBJ2-4; D gene uncertain. Trimming shortened V by 4 bases and J by 5 bases, and 9 bases separated the two germline ends. Germline assignment: CDR1 SQVTM and CDR2 ANQGSEA. There are 12 residues in the CDR3. DNA of the CDR3: TGCAGCGTTGGGTTAGGTCAAAACATTCAGTACTTC. It encodes CSVGLGQNIQYF.

In this sample, this clonotype turned up a few times. The V and J genes are TRBV20-1 and TRBJ1-1; the D gene is possibly TRBD1 (5 bases). Germline loops: CDR1 DFQATT, CDR2 SNEGSKA (reference sequence). This CDR3 region has 14 residues. Between the trimmed V and J ends, which lost 3 bases and 0 bases, there was a span of 11 bases. CDR3 in DNA: TGCAGTGCTAGTCCCGGGGGGGTGAACACTGAAGCTTTCTTT. It codes for CSASPGGVNTEAFF.

The table lists this clonotype with many counts. The genes are TRBV4-3 and TRBJ2-5, with D unresolved. The CDR3 runs to 14 residues. Germline CDR1 and CDR2: LGHNA and YSLEER. The V end was cut by 0 bases, the J end by 9 bases, with 14 bases between. Here the CDR3 reads CASSQDGKSEPQYF. The CDR3 nucleotides read TGCGCCAGCAGCCAAGATGGAAAGTCCGAGCCCCAGTACTTC.

The chain combines TRBV5-1 with TRBJ2-1; TRBD2 agrees at 16 bases. Germline CDR1 is SGHRS and CDR2 is YFSETQ. The V segment lost 3 bases and the J segment 5 bases; nucleotides outside the gene matches: 5. The CDR3 spans 17 residues. The CDR3 loop is CASSWGTSGGANNEQFF. CDR3 nucleotides: TGCGCCAGCAGCTGGGGGACTAGCGGGGGGGCTAACAATGAGCAGTTCTTC. Variable domain in full (rest from reference TRBV5-1 and TRBJ2-1): KAGVTQTPRYLIKTRGQQVTLSCSPISGHRSVSWYQQTPGQGLQFLFEYFSETQRNKGNFPGRFSGRQFSNSRSEMNVSTLELGDSALYLCASSWGTSGGANNEQFFGPGTRLTVL.

The chain is built from TRBV28 and TRBJ1-6; 8 nucleotides match TRBD1. CDR3 length: 14 amino acids. Trimming removed 3 bases from V and 10 bases from J; junction bases left unmatched: 5. Germline V gene sequence: CDR1 MDHEN, CDR2 SYDVKM. This CDR3 reads CASSFYQGASPLHF. The CDR3 DNA reads as TGTGCCAGCAGTTTTTATCAGGGGGCCTCACCCCTCCACTTT.

This clonotype was seen ten or more times. The CDR3 spells CASSLDSGTSGGPPTDTQYF. The DNA for the CDR3 is TGTGCCAGCAGCTTAGACAGTGGGACTAGCGGGGGCCCACCCACAGATACGCAGTATTTT. The rearrangement uses TRBV11-2 and TRBJ2-3; 14 bases map to TRBD2. CDR1 is SGHAT and CDR2 is FQNNGV in the germline V gene. The CDR3 length is 20 residues. Trimming at V came to 0 bases and at J to 2 bases, leaving 10 bases not matched to a gene. Full variable domain (rest looked up from reference TRBV11-2 and TRBJ2-3): EAGVAQSPRYKIIEKRQSVAFWCNPISGHATLYWYQQILGQGPKLLIQFQNNGVVDDSQLPKDRFSAERLKGVDSTLKIQPAKLEDSAVYLCASSLDSGTSGGPPTDTQYFGPGTRLTVL.

J is TRBJ2-1 and V is TRBV28, with 9 positions matching TRBD2. Germline CDR1 MDHEN, CDR2 SYDVKM. The CDR3 loop spans 16 amino acids. V shed 5 bases and J 8 bases; nucleotides not matched to a gene: 13. This chain's CDR3 is CASSRPLGGGAYEQFF. The CDR3 nucleotides read TGTGCCAGCAGTCGTCCGCTGGGCGGGGGGGCCTATGAGCAGTTCTTC.

V usage is TRBV15 and J usage is TRBJ1-6; 9 bases fit TRBD1. This CDR3 has 13 amino acids. Germline V gene data show CDR1 as LNHNV and CDR2 as YYDKDF (reference sequence). V shed 5 bases and J 10 bases; nucleotides not matched to a gene: 3. The CDR3 protein is CATSGTGGSPLHF. The CDR3 region has the DNA TGTGCCACCAGCGGAACAGGGGGCTCACCCCTCCACTTT.

V is TRBV20-1 and J is TRBJ1-3, with D hard to call. The germline V gene has CDR1 DFQATT and CDR2 SNEGSKA (reference sequence). Trimming took off 6 bases at V and 4 bases at J, with 13 bases between the two ends. This CDR3 is 13 amino acids long. The chain's CDR3 is CSAPRVSGNTIYF. The CDR3 DNA is TGCAGTGCCCCGAGGGTCTCAGGAAACACCATATATTTT.

There are many counts of this clonotype. The J gene is TRBJ2-5, the V gene TRBV6-5; TRBD1 matches at 8 bases. Germline assignment: CDR1 MNHEY and CDR2 SVGAGI. Trimming cost V 4 bases and J 4 bases; bases outside gene matches: 5. The CDR3 is 14 residues long. The CDR3 sequence is CASSFRGRPETQYF. CDR3 DNA sequence: TGTGCCAGCAGTTTCAGGGGGCGCCCAGAGACCCAGTACTTC.

DNA of the CDR3: TGTGCCAGCAGTCTAACCTCGGATCGGATGAACACTGAAGCTTTCTTT. This encodes CASSLTSDRMNTEAFF. The V call is TRBV28, the J call TRBJ1-1; D gene ambiguous. Looked up from germline, CDR1 is MDHEN and CDR2 is SYDVKM. V shed 5 bases and J shed 0 bases, with 16 bases lying between them. The CDR3 loop spans 16 amino acids.

This CDR3 reads CASSQGPLAGGPDTQYF. The CDR3 nucleotides are TGCGCCAGCAGCCAAGGTCCTTTAGCGGGGGGGCCCGATACGCAGTATTTT. The V gene is TRBV4-3, the J gene TRBJ2-3, with 11 bases identical to TRBD2. The CDR3 covers 17 residues. J lost 6 bases, V lost 1 base, and 9 bases had no gene match. In germline, CDR1 is LGHNA, CDR2 YSLEER.

V and J are TRBV11-1 and TRBJ2-7, with TRBD1 as a possible D gene (8 bases). Trimming shortened V by 1 base and J by 4 bases, and 14 bases separated the two germline ends. CDR3 size: 15 residues. CDR1 is SGHAT, CDR2 FQDESV, per germline (reference sequence). The CDR3 protein is CASSLERDRQYEQYV. CDR3 bases: TGTGCCAGCAGCTTAGAGCGGGACAGGCAGTACGAGCAGTACGTC.

In this sample, this clonotype turned up a few times. V is TRBV28 and J is TRBJ2-7, with no clear D. CDR3 size: 10 residues. Germline V gene data show CDR1 as MDHEN and CDR2 as SYDVKM. V was pared by 11 bases and J by 0 bases, with 5 bases between. The CDR3 region is CARLSYEQYV. In DNA form, the CDR3 reads TGTGCCCGCCTCTCCTACGAGCAGTACGTC.

V gene TRBV4-3 combines with J gene TRBJ1-3, with D possibly being TRBD1 (5 bases). V was cut by 3 bases and J by 4 bases, with 22 bases left in between. From germline, CDR1 is LGHNA and CDR2 YSLEER. The CDR3 extends over 18 amino acids. CDR3 loop: CASSHELTAGTSGNTIYF. The CDR3 nucleotides read TGCGCCAGCAGCCATGAATTGACAGCTGGAACCTCCGGAAACACCATATATTTT.

This clonotype has more than one count but fewer than ten. V is TRBV5-1 and J is TRBJ2-3, with TRBD2 as a possible D gene (6 bases). The V end lost 0 bases, the J end lost 5 bases, and 10 bases lay between the germline ends. In germline, CDR1 is SGHRS, CDR2 YFSETQ. CDR3 length equals 14 residues. CDR3 in amino acids: CASSLDVGGDTQYF. The CDR3 DNA reads as TGCGCCAGCAGCTTGGATGTGGGGGGAGATACGCAGTATTTT.

This clonotype was detected a few times. The rearrangement links TRBV10-3 to TRBJ2-1, with TRBD2 matching 11 bases. J lost 5 bases, V lost 8 bases, and 11 bases had no gene match. Germline V gene data show CDR1 as ENHRY and CDR2 as SYGVKD. This CDR3 is built from 16 residues. Here the CDR3 DNA reads TGTGCCATCGCCCTAGCGGGGGGATATGGCGACAATGAGCAGTTCTTC. Translating gives CAIALAGGYGDNEQFF.

The J gene is TRBJ2-2, the V gene TRBV12-5; either TRBD1 or TRBD2 may fit D (6 bases each). Germline-derived CDR1 and CDR2 are LGHNT and FRNRAP. The CDR3 runs to 15 residues. V dropped 7 bases and J dropped 4 bases, with 16 bases sitting between them. The DNA for the CDR3 is TGTGCTAGTGCCGGGGAAAGGGGGGTCACCGGGGAGCTGTTTTTT. Translated, it gives CASAGERGVTGELFF.

The chain uses TRBV27 and TRBJ1-2; the D gene is possibly TRBD1 (6 bases). Germline CDR1 is MNHEY and CDR2 is SMNVEV (reference sequence). The CDR3 is 14 residues long. V was trimmed by 5 bases and J by 1 base, leaving 11 bases between them. CDR3 nucleotides: TGTGCCAGCAGTCCGGACAGTAGTAACTATGGCTACACCTTC. This codes for CASSPDSSNYGYTF.

In its sample, this clonotype was seen many times. The rearrangement uses TRBV12-3 or TRBV12-4 and TRBJ2-3, with D possibly being TRBD1 (6 bases). V lost 7 bases to trimming and J lost 0 bases, with 14 bases between them. The length of the CDR3 is 15 residues. The DNA for the CDR3 is TGTGCCAGCACTCTCGGACAGTTAAGCACAGATACGCAGTATTTT. It encodes CASTLGQLSTDTQYF.